Described below is a single T cell receptor (beta chain) sequence and its context. The data were taken from a study of cytomegalovirus exposure and HLA in healthy donors. Primers: 60 Vbeta forward and 13 Jbeta reverse. Method: immunoSEQ multiplex PCR; TCRdb's copy keeps in-frame clones and lacks some. The sample carries 90,000 to 120,000 clones, about 72% recorded once. Germline assignment: CDR1 SGHNT and CDR2 YENEEA. There are 15 residues in the CDR3. Trimming took 6 bases from V and 2 from J, leaving 15 bases between them. Specimen: PBMCs. The source is a man aged 18 to 29 in good health and CMV-seronegative. The V and J genes are TRBV11-3 and TRBJ2-3; tentatively, D is TRBD2 (6 bases). The CDR3 nucleotides are TGTGCCAGCAGTCAGGCGGGACTGCACACAGATACGCAGTATTTT. Residues: CASSQAGLHTDTQYF.